What follows are 28 T cell receptor beta chains derived from one specimen sequenced in a study of T cell changes during pregnancy in multiple sclerosis. Assay used: immunoSEQ multiplex PCR; TCRdb lists only in-frame clones, some missing. The sample records tens of thousands of clones, about 85% being singletons. The sequenced sample was CD8+ T cells from peripheral blood mononuclear cells, obtained in the first trimester of pregnancy. The receptors shown here come from a female donor in good health, enrolled as a control in a pregnancy study.

This clone was observed a few times. Other DNA variants within this sample encode the same CDR3. This rearrangement joins TRBV30 to TRBJ1-1, with D tentatively TRBD1 (6 bases). CDR3 length equals 13 residues. Per germline, CDR1 GTSNPN and CDR2 SVGIG (reference sequence). V was trimmed by 0 bases and J by 1 base, leaving 6 bases between them. This CDR3 reads CAWSVGGNTEAFF. The CDR3 nucleotides read TGTGCCTGGAGTGTAGGGGGGAACACTGAAGCTTTCTTT.

Note on this clone: Germline is not matched at one junction end, which may reflect a read error. DNA of the CDR3: TGTGCCATCAGTGCCCAGGGGACAGATGAAGCTTTCTTT. Amino acid sequence: CAISAQGTDEAFF. The chain couples TRBV6-5 to TRBJ1-1, with TRBD1 matching over 7 bases. There are 13 residues in the CDR3. Germline V gene sequence: CDR1 MNHEY, CDR2 SVGAGI.

This clone was observed a single time. The chain employs TRBV11-1 and TRBJ1-1, with TRBD1 matching 8 bases. The CDR3 contains 15 residues. V dropped 5 bases and J dropped 5; count of bases not matched to a gene: 10. The germline CDR1 and CDR2 sequences are SGHAT and FQDESV (reference sequence). The CDR3 DNA sequence: TGTGCCAGCAGCCCCAGGGACAGGATGGGAACTGAAGCTTTCTTT. This gives the protein CASSPRDRMGTEAFF. Drawing the rest from reference TRBV11-1 and TRBJ1-1, the complete variable domain is EAEVAQSPRYKITEKSQAVAFWCDPISGHATLYWYRQILGQGPELLVQFQDESVVDDSQLPKDRFSAERLKGVDSTLKIQPAELGDSAMYLCASSPRDRMGTEAFFGQGTRLTVV.

The V call is TRBV6-5, the J call TRBJ2-7, with 8 bases matching TRBD1. This CDR3 has 14 amino acids. CDR1 is MNHEY, CDR2 SVGAGI, per germline. J lost 5 bases, V lost 0 bases, and 3 bases had no gene match. The CDR3 here is CASSYSTGVDEQYF. The DNA of the CDR3 is TGTGCCAGCAGTTACTCGACAGGGGTCGACGAGCAGTACTTC.

The chain couples TRBV4-2 to TRBJ2-2; tentatively, D is TRBD2 (6 bases). This CDR3 is 15 amino acids long. V was cut by 4 bases and J by 5 bases, with 14 bases left in between. Looked up from germline, CDR1 is LGHNA and CDR2 is YNFKEQ. CDR3 nucleotides: TGTGCCAGCAGCCGGGAAGGGGAGGTGACCGGGGAGCTGTTTTTT. Amino acids: CASSREGEVTGELFF.

The rearrangement joins TRBV7-3 to TRBJ2-7; TRBD1 might be the D (6 bases). V was shortened by 5 bases and J by 2 bases, with 13 bases between the two germline ends. Per germline, CDR1 SGHTA and CDR2 FQGTGA. The length of the CDR3 is 14 residues. The CDR3 DNA reads as TGTGCCAGCAGCCCCTCTTGGGGGCCCTACGAGCAGTACTTC. Translated: CASSPSWGPYEQYF.

Comment on this clone: An end of the junction does not agree with germline; a read error may underlie this. The CDR3, as DNA: TGTGCCAGCAGCGATAGTCGGGAGCCTAAAAACTGGTTT. As protein: CASSDSREPKNWF. V and J are TRBV7-8 and TRBJ1-1, with D hard to call. Germline lookup yields CDR1 SGHVS and CDR2 FQNEAQ. CDR3 length: 13 residues. The full variable domain, in which reference TRBV7-8 and TRBJ1-1 provide the parts outside the CDR3, is GAGVSQSPRYKVAKRGQDVALRCDPISGHVSLFWYQQALGQGPEFLTYFQNEAQLDKSGLPSDRFFAERPEGSVSTLKIQRTQQEDSAVYLCASSDSREPKNWFGQGTRLTVV.

Only a few counts were recorded for this clone. The chain combines TRBV6-4 with TRBJ2-1; possible D gene TRBD2, 6 bases. This CDR3 has 15 amino acids. V lost 0 bases and J 0 bases, leaving 6 bases between the germline ends. Germline CDR1 reads MRHNA; CDR2 reads SNTAGT. The CDR3 spells CASSDSGLSYNEQFF. The DNA of the CDR3 is TGTGCCAGCAGTGACTCGGGACTCTCCTACAATGAGCAGTTCTTC.

The chain is built from TRBV6-4 and TRBJ2-2; D possibly corresponds to TRBD1 (6 bases). Trimming took off 0 bases at V and 2 bases at J, with 10 bases between the two ends. The CDR3 runs to 16 residues. Looked up from germline, CDR1 is MRHNA and CDR2 is SNTAGT. DNA of the CDR3: TGTGCCAGCAGTGACTCCGGGACATCCAACACCGGGGAGCTGTTTTTT. It translates to CASSDSGTSNTGELFF.

The CDR3 region has the DNA TGTGCCAGCAGTTTCACAGGGCAAGAGCAGTACTTC. Protein: CASSFTGQEQYF. The chain carries TRBV27 and TRBJ2-7; possibly TRBD1 for D (6 bases). Trimming left V 3 bases short and J 7 bases short, with 10 bases between. CDR1 MNHEY and CDR2 SMNVEV come from the germline V gene (reference sequence). This CDR3 is built from 12 residues.

This rearrangement joins TRBV11-1 to TRBJ2-2; 7 bases fit TRBD1. CDR3 length equals 15 residues. Germline V gives CDR1 SGHAT, CDR2 FQDESV (reference sequence). The ends lost 4 bases at V and 3 bases at J; junction bases unmatched: 5. DNA for the CDR3: TGTGCCAGCAGCTACAGGGGTCTCCACACCGGGGAGCTGTTTTTT. This encodes CASSYRGLHTGELFF.

V gene TRBV10-1 combines with J gene TRBJ2-3; no reliable D call. V was shortened by 2 bases and J by 6 bases, with 18 bases between the two germline ends. Germline V CDR1 and CDR2: WNHNN, SYGVQD (reference sequence). The CDR3 runs 16 residues. CDR3 residues: CASSEPSQVLTDTQYF. As DNA, the CDR3 is TGCGCCAGCAGTGAGCCGTCCCAGGTTTTAACGGATACGCAGTATTTT.

This chain uses TRBV6-5 with TRBJ2-2, with D possibly being TRBD2 (6 bases). Germline CDR1 reads MNHEY; CDR2 reads SVGAGI. This CDR3 has 13 residues. V lost 4 bases and J lost 7, with 10 bases in between. In nucleotides, the CDR3 is TGTGCCAGCAGTTCTGCGGGGAACGGGGAGCTGTTTTTT. Its protein is CASSSAGNGELFF.

With respect to this clone: One end of the junction does not line up with germline, which may come from a read error. This chain connects TRBV19 to TRBJ2-7, with 10 nucleotides matching TRBD1. The CDR3 loop spans 15 amino acids. CDR1 LNHDA and CDR2 SQIVND come from the germline V gene (reference sequence). The CDR3 nucleotides read TGTGCCAGTACCGGAGGGACAGGGGAATCCTCCGAGCAGTACTTC. Its translation: CASTGGTGESSEQYF.

The chain employs TRBV7-8 and TRBJ2-5; TRBD1 matches at 9 bases. The germline V gene has CDR1 SGHVS and CDR2 FQNEAQ. The CDR3 runs 17 residues. Trimming removed 4 bases from V and 5 bases from J; junction bases left unmatched: 14. CDR3 residues: CASSSTATGGRGETQYF. In DNA, the CDR3 is TGTGCCAGCAGCTCGACTGCTACAGGGGGCCGCGGGGAGACCCAGTACTTC.

The chain couples TRBV6-4 to TRBJ2-1, with 7 bases aligning to TRBD2. Germline assignment: CDR1 MRHNA and CDR2 SNTAGT. This CDR3 comprises 14 residues. The junction had 1 base not matched to a gene; V was cut back by 3 bases and J by 2 bases. CDR3 amino acids: CASSDGGAYNEQFF. As DNA, the CDR3 is TGTGCCAGCAGTGATGGGGGGGCCTACAATGAGCAGTTCTTC.

This rearrangement joins TRBV30 to TRBJ2-2; D is ambiguous. Trimming shortened V by 1 base and J by 5 bases, and 8 bases separated the two germline ends. The germline V gene encodes CDR1 GTSNPN and CDR2 SVGIG (reference sequence). The CDR3 spans 13 residues. The CDR3 DNA follows: TGTGCCTGGAGTGCCACCGGGACCGGGGAGCTGTTTTTT. Its protein is CAWSATGTGELFF.

The CDR3 nucleotides read TGTGCCACCAGCAGACCAGGACAGGGGAGACAGCCCCAGCATTTT. It encodes CATSRPGQGRQPQHF. V is TRBV15 and J is TRBJ1-5, with 9 nucleotides matching TRBD1. This CDR3 is 15 amino acids long. Germline CDR1 and CDR2: LNHNV and YYDKDF (reference sequence). V shed 2 bases, J shed 7 bases, and the junction held 6 bases outside the gene matches.

V usage is TRBV11-2 and J usage is TRBJ2-3; tentatively, D is TRBD2 (7 bases). This CDR3 comprises 17 residues. Germline lookup yields CDR1 SGHAT and CDR2 FQNNGV. The ends were cut back, 3 bases at V and 2 bases at J, with 18 bases in the middle. The CDR3 is CASSFYGRGPPTDTQYF. As DNA, the CDR3 is TGTGCCAGCAGCTTCTATGGGCGGGGGCCCCCCACAGATACGCAGTATTTT.

The chain joins TRBV27 to TRBJ1-2; D gene uncertain. This CDR3 has 14 amino acids. Germline V CDR1 and CDR2: MNHEY, SMNVEV (reference sequence). Trimming took 0 bases from V and 3 from J, leaving 8 bases between them. CDR3 DNA: TGTGCCAGCAGTTTATCGTTCGAGCACTATGGCTACACCTTC. The encoded protein is CASSLSFEHYGYTF.

This clone was recorded once. This chain links TRBV14 with TRBJ1-2; D uncertain. Trimming removed 0 bases from V and 1 base from J, with 9 bases in between. The CDR3 extends over 15 amino acids. Germline V CDR1 and CDR2: SGHDN, FVKESK. The chain's CDR3 is CASSQDRVFNYGYTF. CDR3 DNA sequence: TGTGCCAGCAGCCAAGATCGTGTCTTTAACTATGGCTACACCTTC.

For the CDR3, the DNA is TGTGCCAGCAGTGAAAGTAGGGACAGTACAGTCTCCTATAATTCACCCCTCCACTTT. Translation gives CASSESRDSTVSYNSPLHF. The chain uses TRBV2 and TRBJ1-6; 7 bases line up with TRBD1. Germline V lookup: CDR1 SNHLY, CDR2 FYNNEI. This CDR3 is 19 amino acids long. J was trimmed by 0 bases and V by 2 bases; bases with no gene match: 10.

This chain joins TRBV2 and TRBJ2-7; TRBD1 might be the D (6 bases). The ends were cut back, 7 bases at V and 4 bases at J, with 11 bases in the middle. Germline V CDR1 and CDR2: SNHLY, FYNNEI. The CDR3 is 12 residues long. CDR3: CASTRTGYEQYF. CDR3 coding DNA: TGTGCCAGCACCCGAACAGGGTACGAGCAGTACTTC.

For the CDR3, the DNA is TGTGCCAGCAGATCGCGGGGGACCTACGAGCAGTACTTC. The encoded protein is CASRSRGTYEQYF. The chain carries TRBV6-6 and TRBJ2-5; 7 positions match TRBD2. The better agreement between TRBJ2-7 and the DNA end casts doubt on the J call. The CDR3 extends over 13 amino acids. Germline V gives CDR1 MNHNY, CDR2 SVGAGI (reference sequence).

CDR3 nucleotide sequence: TGTGCCAGCAGCTTGTTATGGAGGGACGCTAACTATGGCTACACCTTC. Residues: CASSLLWRDANYGYTF. The rearrangement links TRBV5-6 to TRBJ1-2; possible D gene TRBD1, 5 bases. The CDR3 is 16 residues long. In germline, CDR1 is SGHDT, CDR2 YYEEEE. The ends were cut back, 1 base at V and 0 bases at J, with 13 bases in the middle.

This clone occurred once. J is TRBJ1-3 and V is TRBV7-9, with 8 bases lining up with TRBD1. The germline CDR1 and CDR2 sequences are SEHNR and FQNEAQ (reference sequence). Unmatched junction bases numbered 6, after V lost 11 bases and J lost 3 bases. This CDR3 region has 13 residues. The DNA of the CDR3 is TGTGCCGGACAGGGCGGAATTGGAAACACCATATATTTT. Protein: CAGQGGIGNTIYF.

The genes are TRBV10-3 and TRBJ2-1, with D possibly being TRBD1 (5 bases). V lost 10 bases and J 5 bases, leaving 18 bases between the germline ends. Germline values: CDR1 ENHRY, CDR2 SYGVKD. The CDR3 totals 14 residues. The CDR3 loop is CATFAPGQNNEQFF. The DNA of the CDR3 is TGTGCCACCTTCGCCCCCGGACAAAACAATGAGCAGTTCTTC.

J is TRBJ1-3 and V is TRBV6-1, with 8 bases fitting TRBD1. The CDR3 extends over 14 amino acids. Germline-derived CDR1 and CDR2 are MNHNS and SASEGT. V was clipped by 10 bases and J by 0 bases; unmatched bases: 5. In nucleotides, the CDR3 is TGTGCCACCGGGACAGGCCCCTCTGGAAACACCATATATTTT. Its translation is CATGTGPSGNTIYF.